The source of this TCR beta chain is a study of cytomegalovirus exposure and HLA in healthy donors. Sequenced by immunoSEQ multiplex PCR; TCRdb stores in-frame clones only, minus some. There are fewer than 200,000 clones in the sample; 80% to 85% occur only once, and under 3.5% lies in the top ten. This CDR3 is built from 20 residues. V dropped 7 bases and J dropped 0 bases, with 25 bases sitting between them. The V gene's germline CDR1 is LNHDA and CDR2 SQIVND (reference sequence). The roughly 120-subject validation cohort, separate from the 666-subject first cohort, included the donors. Notes on the study in general: Many donors shared some public TCRs, even though most TCR sequences were rare. In the 95 to 150 validation repertoires, approximately 94% of cluster scores exceeded 0, per a later analysis. Cytomegalovirus-associated TCR beta chains were listed, numbering 150 to 200.

This clone was seen at least ten times. Its antigen remains unknown. The sample consisted of PBMCs. V and J are TRBV19 and TRBJ1-6; perhaps TRBD1 as D (6 bases). This receptor was taken from a woman younger than 30 in good health and CMV-seropositive. CDR3 residues: CASTHRGVMRGSSYNSPLHF. CDR3 sequence (DNA): TGTGCCAGTACACACAGAGGGGTTATGAGGGGGAGCTCCTATAATTCACCCCTCCACTTT.